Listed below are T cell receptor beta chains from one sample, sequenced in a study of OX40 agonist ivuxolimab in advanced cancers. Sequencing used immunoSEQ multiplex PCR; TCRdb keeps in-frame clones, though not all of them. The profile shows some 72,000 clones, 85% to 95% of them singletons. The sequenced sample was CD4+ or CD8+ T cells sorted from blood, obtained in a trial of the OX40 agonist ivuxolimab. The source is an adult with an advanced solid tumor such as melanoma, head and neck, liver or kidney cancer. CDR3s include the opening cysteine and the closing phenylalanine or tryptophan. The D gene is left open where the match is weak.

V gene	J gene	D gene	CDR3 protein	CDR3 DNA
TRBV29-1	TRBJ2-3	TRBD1	CSVGGRGLPDTQYF	TGCAGCGTTGGGGGCAGGGGGCTTCCAGATACGCAGTATTTT
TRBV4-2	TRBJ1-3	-	CASSQDLAGLRNTIYF	TGTGCCAGCAGCCAAGATTTGGCAGGGTTGAGAAACACCATATATTTT
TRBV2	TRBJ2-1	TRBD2	CASSITAGGRANEQFF	TGTGCCAGCAGCATTACCGCTGGCGGGAGGGCCAATGAGCAGTTCTTC
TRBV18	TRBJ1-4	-	CASSPAGGGVEKLFF	TGTGCCAGCTCACCAGCGGGGGGAGGTGTTGAAAAACTGTTTTTT
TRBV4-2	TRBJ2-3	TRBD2	CASSLGLAGGPADTDTQYF	TGTGCCAGCAGCCTAGGACTAGCGGGGGGCCCGGCCGACACAGATACGCAGTATTTT
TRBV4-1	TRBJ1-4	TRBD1	CASSAGQGKDEKLFF	TGCGCCAGCAGCGCTGGACAGGGGAAGGATGAAAAACTGTTTTTT
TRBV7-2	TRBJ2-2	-	CASSFTITGELFF	TGTGCCAGCAGCTTCACCATCACCGGGGAGCTGTTTTTT
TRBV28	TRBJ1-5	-	CASRPRFFGNQPQHF	TGTGCCAGCAGGCCCCGTTTCTTTGGCAATCAGCCCCAGCATTTT
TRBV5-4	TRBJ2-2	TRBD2	CASSLGLAVNTGELFF	TGTGCCAGCAGCTTGGGACTAGCGGTAAACACCGGGGAGCTGTTTTTT
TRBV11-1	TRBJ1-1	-	CASSRGPGTEAFF	TGTGCCAGCAGCCGTGGACCTGGCACTGAAGCTTTCTTT
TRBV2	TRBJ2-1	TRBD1	CASRPGDRANEQFF	TGTGCCAGCAGACCGGGGGACAGGGCCAATGAGCAGTTCTTC
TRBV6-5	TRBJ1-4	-	CASRIRGGEKLFF	TGTGCCAGCAGAATCAGGGGAGGGGAGAAACTGTTTTTT
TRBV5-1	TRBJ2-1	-	CASSLVPGRDMEQFF	TGCGCCAGCAGCTTGGTCCCGGGACGGGATATGGAGCAGTTCTTC
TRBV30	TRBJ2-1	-	CAWAGGPGGNEQFF	TGTGCCTGGGCTGGGGGGCCCGGAGGCAATGAGCAGTTCTTC